This TCR beta chain is drawn from a study of CD8+ T cells in alopecia areata (dated by TCRdb to the late 2010s). Looking at the study overall: The treated patients took part in an open-label pilot trial in which moderate-to-severe alopecia areata was treated with oral tofacitinib at 5 to 10 mg twice daily. Human TCRbeta sequencing covered scalp tissue and sorted CD4+ and CD8+ peripheral blood T cells from patchy and totalis/universalis alopecia areata patients and healthy controls. immunoSEQ multiplex PCR using 35 Vbeta forward primers and 13 Jbeta reverse primers was used to amplify TCRbeta CDR3 regions. To study T cell clonal expansion in alopecia areata, the researchers applied high-throughput TCRbeta sequencing to both the C3H/HeJ mouse model and human patients. In treated patients, disease severity was measured using the SALT score, which gives the percentage of scalp surface area affected. RNA was extracted with the PAXgene miRNA kit for fixed scalp, the miRNeasy kit for PBMCs, and the RNeasy kit for mouse skin. Patients received tofacitinib for 6 to 18 months and were then followed off drug for 6 months to check for delayed response and recurrence. Tofacitinib-treated patients had biopsies at baseline and at 4 and 24 weeks of treatment, with a later scalp biopsy in several patients. Clonality in the scalp was compared among normal scalp (n=4), patchy alopecia areata scalp (n=8), and alopecia totalis/universalis scalp (n=8). Results and caveats for the whole study, not just this receptor: With tofacitinib, both scalp clonality and the number of expanded CD8+ clones among the top 100 scalp clones went down significantly. Many expanded lesional clones persisted in scalp and blood during tofacitinib treatment, which may partly explain relapse after stopping treatment. The treated cohort was small, with a single nonresponder, so links between baseline CD8+ expansion and response need larger studies. Compared with normal scalp, lesional scalp had higher clonality and more expanded CD8+ clones, particularly in alopecia totalis/universalis, a pattern that suggests antigenic drive. Scalp TCR repertoire analysis is complicated because resident alphabeta T cells in normal human skin are also sequenced, whereas mouse skin is dominated by gammadelta T cells. TCR sequences shared between patients were less clear than in mice, possibly partly because of HLA diversity in the patient population.

As concerns this clone: The antigen it recognizes is unknown. Base-call qualities are not available, and no considerably larger clone is one nucleotide away.

This specimen's time point label, per the study, means: approximately 4 weeks on oral tofacitinib. The intended sense of this specimen's treatment or condition label: oral pan-JAK inhibitor, 5-10 mg twice daily. Peripheral blood and lesional scalp punch biopsies were obtained from patients with alopecia areata. PBMCs were separated by density centrifugation and stained for CD3, CD4 and CD8, after which CD4+ and CD8+ T cells were sorted on a FACSAria. The protocol used for the library was the immunoSEQ multiplex PCR assay. RNA was extracted from all samples and reverse transcribed into cDNA, which served as template for TCR sequencing. First-strand cDNA was synthesized with SuperScript III using a 2:1 mix of oligo-dT and random hexamers. A synthetic immune receptor repertoire was used to assess amplification bias, and residual bias was removed computationally. Per the source publication's procedure: Raw reads were preprocessed to remove errors, and CDR3 was defined by IMGT conventions from the conserved cysteine to phenylalanine. To get clonality, Shannon entropy was normalized by log2 of the number of productive unique TCRs and the result was subtracted from 1. CD4 or CD8 identity of scalp clones was inferred by cross-referencing scalp TCRbeta sequences with sorted blood CD4 and CD8 repertoires. TCRdb holds this immuneACCESS table with in-frame rearrangements only. Some clones are missing; in checked studies, unresolved V genes explain under half, and the rest has no known cause. Clone size and V and J calls were adopted from that table, with D and trimming inferred from the DNA. The table for this sample lists about 190,000 clones; around 56% of them were counted only once. Over 0.55% of the sample is in the top ten clones.

The sample in question was CD4+ T cells sorted from blood, obtained at week 4, from a patient treated with tofacitinib. The clonotype comes from a human donor with alopecia areata.

The CDR3 sequence is CAWRYRGSYGYTF. The nucleotide sequence is TGTGCCTGGAGATATAGGGGGAGTTATGGCTACACCTTC. This sequence uses TRBV30 and TRBJ1-2; a tentative D match to TRBD1 spans 6 bases. Including the terminal cysteine and phenylalanine, the CDR3 comprises 13 residues. Only CDR3 DNA remains: 39 bases, in frame from the first base. As encoded in the germline V gene (reference sequence), CDR1 is GTSNPN while CDR2 is SVGIG. V sheds 3 bases and J sheds 5 bases, leaving 13 bases between their ends.